Listed below are T cell receptor beta chains from one sample, sequenced in a study of radiotherapy plus CTLA-4 blockade in lung cancer. Measured with immunoSEQ multiplex PCR; TCRdb has only the in-frame clones, and not every one. Of roughly 50,000 clones listed, around 76% are singletons. The source material was peripheral blood, sampled from a patient treated with radiotherapy plus ipilimumab. The receptor source for this set is a human donor with non-small cell lung cancer who had stable disease on radiotherapy plus ipilimumab. Both conserved end residues are part of each CDR3. The order of the fields is CDR3 DNA, CDR3 protein, D gene, clone size, V gene, J gene. A D gene is named only where the DNA matches it firmly. The listing skips clone size in some rows; elsewhere it reads once, few, many or a size class.

DNA: TGTGCCAGCAGTTTACTACGGACTGCCTCCAATCAGCCCCAGCATTTT
CDR3: CASSLLRTASNQPQHF
D: .
size: .
V: TRBV28
J: TRBJ1-5

DNA: TGTGCCAGCAGCTTATCGTGGGGGAGTCACAATGAGCAGTTCTTC
CDR3: CASSLSWGSHNEQFF
D: .
size: .
V: TRBV7-9
J: TRBJ2-1

DNA: TGTGCCAGCAGTCGGGACAGGGGGCAAGAAGGCTACACCTTC
CDR3: CASSRDRGQEGYTF
D: TRBD1
size: .
V: TRBV27
J: TRBJ1-2

DNA: TGTGCCACCAGCAGTGGTGGGGGTAGCACAGATACGCAGTATTTT
CDR3: CATSSGGGSTDTQYF
D: .
size: .
V: TRBV15
J: TRBJ2-3

DNA: TGTGCCAGCAGTTCGACAGGGGGAGGCTTCAGGCGGTCTAGCACAGATACGCAGTATTTT
CDR3: CASSSTGGGFRRSSTDTQYF
D: TRBD1
size: .
V: TRBV27
J: TRBJ2-3

DNA: TGTGCCATAACTAAGACAGATAACACTGAAGCTTTCTTT
CDR3: CAITKTDNTEAFF
D: .
size: .
V: TRBV10-3
J: TRBJ1-1

DNA: TGTGCCAGCAGCCAGGGGAAAGCGGCAGATACGCAGTATTTT
CDR3: CASSQGKAADTQYF
D: .
size: .
V: TRBV9
J: TRBJ2-3

DNA: TGTGCCACCAGCACCACCGACAGGGTCAGGAACGAGCAGTACTTC
CDR3: CATSTTDRVRNEQYF
D: TRBD1
size: .
V: TRBV15
J: TRBJ2-7

DNA: TGTGCCAGCAGCGATCGTCTGAAGAACACTGAAGCTTTCTTT
CDR3: CASSDRLKNTEAFF
D: .
size: few
V: TRBV7-9
J: TRBJ1-1

DNA: TGTGCCAGCAGTGGAGGGGCTAACTCTGGAAACACCATATATTTT
CDR3: CASSGGANSGNTIYF
D: .
size: .
V: TRBV28
J: TRBJ1-3

DNA: TGTGCCAGCAGCTCTCTAGCGGGGGGGCACGAGACCCAGTACTTC
CDR3: CASSSLAGGHETQYF
D: TRBD2
size: .
V: TRBV28
J: TRBJ2-5

DNA: TGTGCCAGCCCCGGGGCGAACACTGAAGCTTTCTTT
CDR3: CASPGANTEAFF
D: .
size: .
V: TRBV28
J: TRBJ1-1

DNA: TGTGCCAGCAGTTCCGAGCCGTCCTATAATTCACCCCTCCACTTT
CDR3: CASSSEPSYNSPLHF
D: .
size: once
V: TRBV27
J: TRBJ1-6

DNA: TGTGCCAGCAGCTTAGGAGTAAGGGATACGCAGTATTTT
CDR3: CASSLGVRDTQYF
D: .
size: .
V: TRBV11-3
J: TRBJ2-3

DNA: TGTGCCAGCAGCCACCTAGCGGGGGGGCCTCTGTTTACGCAGTATTTT
CDR3: CASSHLAGGPLFTQYF
D: TRBD2
size: .
V: TRBV14
J: TRBJ2-3

DNA: TGTGCCAGCAGTGAATTCAGGGGAGGCAATCAGCCCCAGCATTTT
CDR3: CASSEFRGGNQPQHF
D: .
size: .
V: TRBV6-1
J: TRBJ1-5

DNA: TGTGCCAGCAGTGAACCCACTTCCGGGACAATTAACTATGGCTACACCTTC
CDR3: CASSEPTSGTINYGYTF
D: .
size: .
V: TRBV6-1
J: TRBJ1-2

DNA: TGCGCCAGCAGCCAAGGGACCGGGACAGGGGGCCCGAACACTGAAGCTTTCTTT
CDR3: CASSQGTGTGGPNTEAFF
D: TRBD1
size: .
V: TRBV4-1
J: TRBJ1-1

DNA: TGTGCCAGCAGCGTAACAGGTGCAACTAATGAAAAACTGTTTTTT
CDR3: CASSVTGATNEKLFF
D: .
size: .
V: TRBV9
J: TRBJ1-4

DNA: TGTGCCACCGATGATAACTATGGCTACACCTTC
CDR3: CATDDNYGYTF
D: .
size: .
V: TRBV28
J: TRBJ1-2

DNA: TGTGCCAGCAGCCCCCTGGATACGCAGTATTTT
CDR3: CASSPLDTQYF
D: .
size: .
V: TRBV6-6
J: TRBJ2-3

DNA: TGTGCCAGCAGTGCCCCAGGGGTTGGCAATCAGCCCCAGCATTTT
CDR3: CASSAPGVGNQPQHF
D: .
size: .
V: TRBV27
J: TRBJ1-5

DNA: TGTGCCAGTAGTATAGGCGGATCACTTACCCATGGCTACACCTTC
CDR3: CASSIGGSLTHGYTF
D: .
size: .
V: TRBV19
J: TRBJ1-2

DNA: TGTGCCTGGAGTGTTTGGGGGGCAGGGGGGAATCAGCCCCAGCATTTT
CDR3: CAWSVWGAGGNQPQHF
D: TRBD1
size: once
V: TRBV30
J: TRBJ1-5

DNA: TGTGCCAGCAGCTCAAGGACAGATACCTATGGCTACACCTTC
CDR3: CASSSRTDTYGYTF
D: .
size: .
V: TRBV7-3
J: TRBJ1-2

DNA: TGTGCCAGCAGCTTCATCGCATTAAGGAACACTGAAGCTTTCTTT
CDR3: CASSFIALRNTEAFF
D: .
size: .
V: TRBV11-2
J: TRBJ1-1